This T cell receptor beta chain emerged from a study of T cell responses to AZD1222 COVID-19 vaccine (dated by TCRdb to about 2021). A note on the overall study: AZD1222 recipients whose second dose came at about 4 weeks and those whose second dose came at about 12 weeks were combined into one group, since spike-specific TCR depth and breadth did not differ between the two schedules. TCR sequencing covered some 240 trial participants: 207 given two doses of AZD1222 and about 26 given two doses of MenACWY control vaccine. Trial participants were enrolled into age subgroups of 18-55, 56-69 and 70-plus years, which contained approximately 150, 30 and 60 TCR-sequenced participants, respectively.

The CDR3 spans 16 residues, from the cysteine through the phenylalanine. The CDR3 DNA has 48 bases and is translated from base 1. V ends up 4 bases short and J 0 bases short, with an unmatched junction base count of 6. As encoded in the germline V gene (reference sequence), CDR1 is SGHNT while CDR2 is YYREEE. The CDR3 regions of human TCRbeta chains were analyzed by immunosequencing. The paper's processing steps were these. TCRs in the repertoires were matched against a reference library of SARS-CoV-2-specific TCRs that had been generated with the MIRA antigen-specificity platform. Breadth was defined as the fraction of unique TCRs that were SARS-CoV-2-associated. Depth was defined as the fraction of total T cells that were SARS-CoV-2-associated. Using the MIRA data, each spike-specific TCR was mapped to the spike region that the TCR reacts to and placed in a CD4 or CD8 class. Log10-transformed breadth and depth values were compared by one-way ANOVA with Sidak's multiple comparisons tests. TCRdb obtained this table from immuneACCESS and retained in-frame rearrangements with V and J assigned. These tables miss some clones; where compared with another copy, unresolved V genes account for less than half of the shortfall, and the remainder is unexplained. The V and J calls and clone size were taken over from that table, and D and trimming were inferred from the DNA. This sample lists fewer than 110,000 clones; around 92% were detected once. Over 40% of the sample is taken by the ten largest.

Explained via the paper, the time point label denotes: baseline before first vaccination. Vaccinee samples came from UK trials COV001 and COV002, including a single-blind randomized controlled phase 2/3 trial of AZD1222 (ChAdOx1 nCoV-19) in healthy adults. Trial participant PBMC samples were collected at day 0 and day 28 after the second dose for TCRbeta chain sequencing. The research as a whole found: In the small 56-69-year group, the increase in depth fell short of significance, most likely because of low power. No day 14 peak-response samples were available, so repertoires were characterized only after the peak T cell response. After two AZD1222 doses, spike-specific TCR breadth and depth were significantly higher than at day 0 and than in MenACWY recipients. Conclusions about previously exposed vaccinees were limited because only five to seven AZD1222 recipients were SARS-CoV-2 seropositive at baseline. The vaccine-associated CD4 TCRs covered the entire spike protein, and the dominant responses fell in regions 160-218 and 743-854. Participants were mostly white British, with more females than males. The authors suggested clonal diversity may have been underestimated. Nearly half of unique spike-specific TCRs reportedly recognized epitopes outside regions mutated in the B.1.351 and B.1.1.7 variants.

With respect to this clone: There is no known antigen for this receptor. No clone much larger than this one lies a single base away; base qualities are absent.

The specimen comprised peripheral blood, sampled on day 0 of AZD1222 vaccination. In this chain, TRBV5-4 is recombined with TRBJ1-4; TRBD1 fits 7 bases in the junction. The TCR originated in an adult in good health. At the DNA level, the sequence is TGTGCCAGCAGCCGGACAGGAGATGCAACTAATGAAAAACTGTTTTTT. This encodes CASSRTGDATNEKLFF.